What follows is one TCR beta chain and its context. V was clipped by 1 base and J by 4 bases; unmatched bases: 10. Germline CDR1 GTSNPN, CDR2 SVGIG (reference sequence). This CDR3 is built from 17 residues. This specimen comes from a study of cytomegalovirus exposure and HLA in healthy donors. Both 60 Vbeta primers and 13 Jbeta primers went into the PCR. Assay used: immunoSEQ multiplex PCR; TCRdb lists only in-frame clones, some missing. The sample has under 250,000 clones, about 80% seen once. The sequenced material came from PBMCs. The chain recombines TRBV30 with TRBJ2-3; the match to TRBD2 covers 11 bases. The TCR was taken from a man between 25 and 39 years old in good health and CMV-seronegative. CDR3 in DNA: TGTGCCTGGAGTGCTGATCTTACTAGCGGGGGAGCAGATACGCAGTATTTT. Amino acid sequence: CAWSADLTSGGADTQYF. The full variable domain, completed using reference TRBV30 and TRBJ2-3, is SQTIHQWPATLVQPVGSPLSLECTVEGTSNPNLYWYRQAAGRGLQLLFYSVGIGQISSEVPQNLSASRPQDRQFILSSKKLLLSDSGFYLCAWSADLTSGGADTQYFGPGTRLTVL.